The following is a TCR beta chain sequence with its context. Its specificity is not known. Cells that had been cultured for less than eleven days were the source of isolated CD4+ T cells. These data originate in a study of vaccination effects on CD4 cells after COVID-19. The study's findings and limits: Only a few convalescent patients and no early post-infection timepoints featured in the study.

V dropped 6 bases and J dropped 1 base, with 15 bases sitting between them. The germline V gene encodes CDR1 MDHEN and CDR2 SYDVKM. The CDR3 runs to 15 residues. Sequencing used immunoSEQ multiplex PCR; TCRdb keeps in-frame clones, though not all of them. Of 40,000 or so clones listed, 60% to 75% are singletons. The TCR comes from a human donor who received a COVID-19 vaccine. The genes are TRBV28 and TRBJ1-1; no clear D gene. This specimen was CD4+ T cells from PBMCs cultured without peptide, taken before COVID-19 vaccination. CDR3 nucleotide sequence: TGTGCCAGCAGCCCGGCCTTCCCGGAGAACACTGAAGCTTTCTTT. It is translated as CASSPAFPENTEAFF.